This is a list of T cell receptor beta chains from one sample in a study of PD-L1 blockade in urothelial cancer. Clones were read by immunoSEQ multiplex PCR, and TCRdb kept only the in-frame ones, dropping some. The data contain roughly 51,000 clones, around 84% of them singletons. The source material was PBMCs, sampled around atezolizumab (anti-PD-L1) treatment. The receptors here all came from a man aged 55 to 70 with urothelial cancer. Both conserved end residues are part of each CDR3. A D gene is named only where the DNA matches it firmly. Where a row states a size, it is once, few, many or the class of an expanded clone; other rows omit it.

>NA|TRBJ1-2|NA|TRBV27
CASSSGLEGYTF
TGTGCCAGCAGTTCTGGACTGGAGGGCTACACCTTC
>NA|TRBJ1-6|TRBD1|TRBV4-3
CASSPGQGDNSPLHF
TGCGCCAGCAGCCCAGGACAGGGGGATAATTCACCCCTCCACTTT
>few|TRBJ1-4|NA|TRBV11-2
CASSLVTRVGEKLFF
TGTGCCAGCAGCTTAGTAACCAGGGTAGGGGAAAAACTGTTTTTT
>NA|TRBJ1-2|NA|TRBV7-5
CARSRKTIQDGAPGGYTF
TGTGCCAGAAGCCGAAAGACAATACAGGATGGGGCGCCGGGCGGCTACACCTTC
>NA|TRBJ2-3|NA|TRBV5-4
CASSSRSPGNTQYF
TGTGCCAGCAGCTCCAGGAGTCCGGGGAATACGCAGTATTTT
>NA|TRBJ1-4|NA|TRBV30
CAWKTVNEKLFF
TGTGCCTGGAAGACAGTTAATGAAAAACTGTTTTTT
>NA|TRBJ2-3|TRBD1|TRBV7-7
CASSPGTGNTDTQYF
TGTGCTAGCTCCCCCGGGACAGGGAACACAGATACGCAGTATTTT
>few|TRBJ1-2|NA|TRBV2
CASTPRQGTGYTF
TGTGCCAGCACCCCCCGGCAGGGGACTGGCTACACCTTC
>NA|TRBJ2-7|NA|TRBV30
CAWSVRDYEQYF
TGTGCCTGGAGTGTACGGGACTACGAGCAGTACTTC
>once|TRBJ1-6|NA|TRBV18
CASSLTGTSYNSPLHF
TGTGCCAGCTCATTAACCGGGACATCCTATAATTCACCCCTCCACTTT
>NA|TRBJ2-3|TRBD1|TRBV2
CASSHPTETGSTDTQYF
TGTGCCAGCAGCCACCCGACGGAGACAGGGAGCACAGATACGCAGTATTTT
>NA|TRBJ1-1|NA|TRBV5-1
CASSLRSGQLNTEAFF
TGCGCCAGCAGCTTGAGGTCAGGGCAACTGAACACTGAAGCTTTCTTT
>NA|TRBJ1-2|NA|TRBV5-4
CASSLRTDNYGYTF
TGTGCCAGCAGCCTGCGGACAGATAACTATGGCTACACCTTC
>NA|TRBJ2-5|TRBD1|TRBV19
CASIGRGHETQYF
TGTGCCAGTATAGGCAGGGGGCACGAGACCCAGTACTTC
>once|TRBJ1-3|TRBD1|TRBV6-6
CASSRDGQGRNTIYF
TGTGCCAGCAGTCGGGACGGACAGGGCCGAAACACCATATATTTT
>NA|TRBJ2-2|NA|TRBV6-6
CASSRGQTNTGELFF
TGTGCCAGCAGCCGCGGACAGACGAACACCGGGGAGCTGTTTTTT
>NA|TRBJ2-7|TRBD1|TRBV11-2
CASSHITGGYEQYF
TGTGCCAGCAGCCACATAACAGGGGGCTACGAGCAGTACTTC
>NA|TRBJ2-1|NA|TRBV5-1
CASSLGLVNNEQFF
TGCGCCAGCAGCTTGGGGCTAGTCAACAATGAGCAGTTCTTC
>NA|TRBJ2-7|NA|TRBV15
CATSRVFGRGRAEQYF
TGTGCCACCAGCAGAGTCTTCGGACGTGGGAGAGCCGAGCAGTACTTC
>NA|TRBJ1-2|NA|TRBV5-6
CASSSDRTVGGYTF
TGTGCCAGCAGCTCGGACCGGACAGTTGGTGGCTACACCTTC
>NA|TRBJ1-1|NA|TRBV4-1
CASSQVFAEVWTEAFF
TGCGCCAGCAGCCAAGTGTTCGCTGAGGTGTGGACTGAAGCTTTCTTT
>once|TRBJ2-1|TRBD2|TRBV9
CASSVLSGRVHEQFF
TGTGCCAGCAGCGTCCTTAGCGGGAGAGTCCATGAGCAGTTCTTC
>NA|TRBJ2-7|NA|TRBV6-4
CASSDSNQKNPYEQYF
TGTGCCAGCAGTGACTCGAACCAGAAGAACCCCTACGAGCAGTACTTC
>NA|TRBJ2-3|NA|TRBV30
CAWSSGSLTDTQYF
TGTGCCTGGAGTTCCGGGAGCCTCACAGATACGCAGTATTTT
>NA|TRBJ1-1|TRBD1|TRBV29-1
CSVRPGTGRVEAFF
TGCAGCGTTCGTCCCGGGACAGGGAGGGTTGAAGCTTTCTTT
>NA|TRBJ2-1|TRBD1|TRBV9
CASSVGDRGNEQFF
TGTGCCAGCAGCGTAGGGGACAGGGGAAATGAGCAGTTCTTC
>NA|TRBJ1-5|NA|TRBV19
CASSIWVGKGSNQPQHF
TGTGCCAGTAGTATTTGGGTAGGGAAGGGGAGCAATCAGCCCCAGCATTTT
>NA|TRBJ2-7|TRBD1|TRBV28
CASSSSTGAAYEQYF
TGTGCCAGCAGTTCCTCGACAGGGGCGGCCTACGAGCAGTACTTC
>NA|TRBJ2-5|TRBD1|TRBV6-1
CASSEGPFLRGGIKVETQYF
TGTGCCAGCAGTGAAGGCCCATTCTTAAGAGGGGGCATCAAGGTGGAGACCCAGTACTTC
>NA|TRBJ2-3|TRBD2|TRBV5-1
CASSLGLAGGPTDTQYF
TGCGCCAGCAGCTTGGGACTCGCGGGGGGTCCCACAGATACGCAGTATTTT
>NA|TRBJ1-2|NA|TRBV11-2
CASSLGRFIYGYTF
TGTGCCAGCAGCTTGGGCCGTTTTATCTATGGCTACACCTTC
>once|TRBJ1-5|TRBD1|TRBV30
CAWRPNRDRSNQPQHF
TGTGCCTGGAGACCGAACCGGGACAGAAGCAATCAGCCCCAGCATTTT
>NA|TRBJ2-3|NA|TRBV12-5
CASAPGQGGTDTQYF
TGTGCTAGTGCCCCGGGGCAGGGGGGAACAGATACGCAGTATTTT
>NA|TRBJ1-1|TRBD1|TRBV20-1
CSGTRDRVTFF
TGCAGTGGAACCCGGGACAGGGTAACTTTCTTT
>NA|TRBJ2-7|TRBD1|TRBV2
CASSGDRGFVDEQYF
TGTGCCAGCAGTGGAGACAGGGGATTCGTAGACGAGCAGTACTTC
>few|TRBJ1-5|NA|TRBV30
CAWGQRDQPQHF
TGTGCCTGGGGCCAGAGGGATCAGCCCCAGCATTTT
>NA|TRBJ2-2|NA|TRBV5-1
CASSRRRDGTGELFF
TGCGCCAGCAGCCGTCGGCGGGATGGCACCGGGGAGCTGTTTTTT
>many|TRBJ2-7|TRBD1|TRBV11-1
CASSSKLGQGATHEQYF
TGTGCCAGCAGCTCAAAACTCGGACAGGGGGCAACCCACGAGCAGTACTTC
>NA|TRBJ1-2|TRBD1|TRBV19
CASFGRGQESPTQGYTF
TGTGCCTCTTTTGGAAGGGGACAGGAATCCCCCACGCAGGGCTACACCTTC
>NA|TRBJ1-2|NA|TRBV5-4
CASSRDSNYGYTF
TGTGCCAGCAGCCGTGACAGTAACTATGGCTACACCTTC
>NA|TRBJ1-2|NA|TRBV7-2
CASSPGSHYGYTF
TGTGCCAGCAGCCCGGGATCCCACTATGGCTACACCTTC
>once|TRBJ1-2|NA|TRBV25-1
CASSDFGQRVSNYGYTF
TGTGCCAGCAGTGATTTTGGACAGCGAGTTTCTAACTATGGCTACACCTTC
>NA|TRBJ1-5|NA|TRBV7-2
CASSTQGITNQPQHF
TGTGCCAGCAGCACCCAGGGGATTACCAATCAGCCCCAGCATTTT
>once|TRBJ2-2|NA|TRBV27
CASSEQAAGDTGELFF
TGTGCCAGCAGTGAGCAGGCTGCGGGTGACACCGGGGAGCTGTTTTTT
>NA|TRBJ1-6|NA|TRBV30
CAWSYSTYNSPLHF
TGTGCCTGGAGTTATTCTACCTATAATTCACCCCTCCACTTT
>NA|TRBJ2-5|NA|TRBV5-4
CASSPDRQETQYF
TGTGCCAGCAGCCCCGACAGGCAAGAGACCCAGTACTTC
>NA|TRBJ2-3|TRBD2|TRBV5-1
CASSLVAGVRTDTQYF
TGCGCCAGCAGCTTGGTGGCGGGGGTACGCACAGATACGCAGTATTTT
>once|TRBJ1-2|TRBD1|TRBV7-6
CASSSGTDALGGYTF
TGTGCCAGCAGCTCTGGGACAGATGCCTTGGGTGGCTACACCTTC